The entry below describes one T cell receptor beta chain. Its antigen is not known. Preparation of the TCRbeta library involved a method that used unique molecular identifiers. TCRdb reanalysed the PCR reads using MiXCR and keeps one entry per CDR3 protein. The profile shows 45,000 to 60,000 distinct CDR3 sequences, around 53% of them singletons. Germline lookup yields CDR1 SGHDT and CDR2 YYEEEE. This CDR3 contains 15 residues. The V gene end was trimmed by 3 bases and the J gene end by 1 base; junction bases not matched to a gene: 6. This specimen belongs to a study of T-cell reconstitution after alpha-beta-depleted transplantation in children. Study conclusions and caveats: Certain patients had high TCRbeta diversity at day 60, and it came from recipient T cells and thymic progenitors that survived. Hyperexpanded clones declined; after one year, newly produced T cells mostly supplied diversity. After transplant, at about two months, alpha-beta T cells were reportedly derived from several hundred expanded graft clones.

The V call is TRBV5-6, the J call TRBJ2-7; 8 nucleotides align to TRBD1. Material: peripheral blood, obtained before TCRalphabeta/CD19-depleted stem cell transplant. This clonotype was obtained from a boy under three years old with SCID, due to receive a stem cell transplant. CDR3 in DNA: TGTGCCAGCAGCTCAGCCCGGACAGGGTCCTACGAGCAGTACTTC. The encoded protein is CASSSARTGSYEQYF.